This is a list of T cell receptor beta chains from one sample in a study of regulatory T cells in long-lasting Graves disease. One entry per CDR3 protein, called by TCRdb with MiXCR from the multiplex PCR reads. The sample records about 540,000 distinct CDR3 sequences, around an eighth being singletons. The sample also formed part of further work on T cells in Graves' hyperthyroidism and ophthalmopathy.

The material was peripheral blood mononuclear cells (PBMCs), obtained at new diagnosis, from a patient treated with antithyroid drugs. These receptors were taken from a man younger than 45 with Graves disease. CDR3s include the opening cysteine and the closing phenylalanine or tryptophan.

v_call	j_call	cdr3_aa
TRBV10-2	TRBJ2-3	CASSPGLEIGDTQYF
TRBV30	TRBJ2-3	CARTGGRTTRTDTQYF
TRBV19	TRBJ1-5	CASSITGDFSNQPQHF
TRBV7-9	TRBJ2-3	CASSFEWESTDTQYF
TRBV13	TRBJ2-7	CASSHPRDGVYEQYF
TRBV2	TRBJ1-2	CASRKDSGRHGYTF
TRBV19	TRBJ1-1	CASSFQENTEAFF
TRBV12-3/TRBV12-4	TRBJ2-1	CASTRTSGLYNEQFF
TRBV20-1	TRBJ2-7	CSARNPGQGVYEQYF
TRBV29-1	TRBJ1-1	CSVEMITEAFF
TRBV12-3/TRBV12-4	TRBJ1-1	CASSFRSGITEAFF
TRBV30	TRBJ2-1	CAWNRDLSGEQFF
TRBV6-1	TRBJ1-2	CASSPRTGASVAYGYTF
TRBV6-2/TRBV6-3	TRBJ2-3	CASCLTGPRDTQYF
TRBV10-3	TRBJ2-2	CASSMGANTGELFF
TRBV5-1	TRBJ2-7	CASSPAAFAYEQYF
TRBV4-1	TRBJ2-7	CASTAGTGGNSYEQYF
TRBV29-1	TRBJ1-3	CSVEVYRGLSGNTIYF
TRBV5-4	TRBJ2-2	CASSQTEAGTGELFF
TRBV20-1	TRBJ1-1	CSAKRGMNTEAFF
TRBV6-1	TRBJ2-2	CASSHSDTGELFF
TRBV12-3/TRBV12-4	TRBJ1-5	CASSSRGAQHF
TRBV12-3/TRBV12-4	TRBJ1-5	CASSFRGRGNQPQHF
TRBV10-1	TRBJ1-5	CASSESYQPQHF
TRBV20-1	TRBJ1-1	CSARDEERMNTEAFF
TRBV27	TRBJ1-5	CASSPSGTLAPLSNQPQHF
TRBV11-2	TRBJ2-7	CASSLALAGVPYEQYF
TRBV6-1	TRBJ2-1	CAIKREGRYNEQFF
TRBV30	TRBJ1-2	CAWSVGTGDGYTF
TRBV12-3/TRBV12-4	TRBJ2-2	CASSLAPTSGHTGELFF
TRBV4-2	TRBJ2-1	CASSDGRVYNEQFF
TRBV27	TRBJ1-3	CASSSWTGATGNTIYF
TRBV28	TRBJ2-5	CASRKPPGQGKETQYF
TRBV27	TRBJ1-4	CASGGGIGEKLFF
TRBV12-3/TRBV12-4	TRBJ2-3	CASSPVGGRAADTQYF
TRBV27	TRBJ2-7	CASSLGGQGPYEQYF
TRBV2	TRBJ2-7	CATRGYSPGEQYF
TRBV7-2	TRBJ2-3	CASSPRQGLDTQYF
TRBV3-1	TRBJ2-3	CASSQEFAGIDTQYF
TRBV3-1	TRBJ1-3	CASSQFPTGFGNTIYF
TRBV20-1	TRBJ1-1	CSAREPMNTEAFF
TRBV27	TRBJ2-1	CASSRRIGTSGSKTEFF